The source of this T cell receptor (beta chain) is a study of healthy donors' naive CD4 and CD8 T cells. Study in general: TCR alpha primers covered all functional IMGT alpha gene variants.

A note on this clonotype: Its target is not known.

A linear amplification protocol produced the TCR libraries from about 450 ng of total RNA. Methods used by the authors: Some 77,000 TCR alpha transcripts were sequenced from four or five healthy donors. TCRdb ran MiXCR on the reads and lists one entry per CDR3 protein. The V and J calls come from TCRdb's annotation, not from the publication. The table lists approximately 180,000 distinct CDR3 sequences, over 60% of them singletons. Study-wide findings and caveats: Positive CDR3 charge linked to CD4+ cells, negative to CD8+ cells.

Naive T cells were sorted: CD4+CD8-CD45RO-CD45RA+ for CD4+, CD8+CD4-CD45RA+CD27bright for CD8+. This CDR3 is built from 15 residues. Germline CDR1 and CDR2: MNHNY and SVGAGI (reference sequence). The V end lost 2 bases, the J end lost 1 base, and 9 bases lay between the germline ends. The clonotype originates from a pool of human donors in good health; the sample pools cells from several healthy donors. The sample consisted of naive CD4+ and CD8+ T cells sorted from blood, pooled from several donors. V gene TRBV6-6 combines with J gene TRBJ1-3; no firm D call. In nucleotides, the CDR3 is TGTGCCAGCAGTTACGGGCAAGGGTCTGGAAACACCATATATTTT. Translating it yields CASSYGQGSGNTIYF.